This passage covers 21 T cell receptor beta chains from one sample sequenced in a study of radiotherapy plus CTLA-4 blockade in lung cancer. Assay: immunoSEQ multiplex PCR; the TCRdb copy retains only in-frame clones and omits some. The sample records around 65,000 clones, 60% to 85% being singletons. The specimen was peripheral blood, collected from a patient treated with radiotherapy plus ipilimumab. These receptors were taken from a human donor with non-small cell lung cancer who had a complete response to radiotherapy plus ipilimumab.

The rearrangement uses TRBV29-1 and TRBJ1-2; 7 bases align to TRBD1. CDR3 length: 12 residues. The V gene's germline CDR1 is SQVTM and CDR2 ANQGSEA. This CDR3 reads CSAGQELYGYTF. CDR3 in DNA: TGCAGTGCCGGACAGGAGCTTTATGGCTACACCTTC.

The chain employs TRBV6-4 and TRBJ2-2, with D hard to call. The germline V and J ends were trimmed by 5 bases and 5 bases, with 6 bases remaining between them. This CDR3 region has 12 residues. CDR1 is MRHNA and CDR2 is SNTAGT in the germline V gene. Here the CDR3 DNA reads TGTGCCAGCAGTTCAAGGACCGGGGAGCTGTTTTTT. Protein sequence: CASSSRTGELFF.

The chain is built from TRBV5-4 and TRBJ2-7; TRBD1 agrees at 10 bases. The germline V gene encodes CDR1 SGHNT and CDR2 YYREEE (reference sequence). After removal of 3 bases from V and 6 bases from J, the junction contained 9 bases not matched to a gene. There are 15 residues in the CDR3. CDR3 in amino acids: CASSSQTGGAGEQYF. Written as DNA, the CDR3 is TGTGCCAGCAGCTCCCAGACAGGGGGCGCGGGCGAGCAGTACTTC.

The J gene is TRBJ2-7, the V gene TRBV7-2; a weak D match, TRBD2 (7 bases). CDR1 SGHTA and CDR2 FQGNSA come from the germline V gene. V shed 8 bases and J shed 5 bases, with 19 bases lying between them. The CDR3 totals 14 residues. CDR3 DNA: TGTGCCAGCGGATGGGGGGGGCAGTGGAACGAGCAGTACTTC. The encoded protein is CASGWGGQWNEQYF.

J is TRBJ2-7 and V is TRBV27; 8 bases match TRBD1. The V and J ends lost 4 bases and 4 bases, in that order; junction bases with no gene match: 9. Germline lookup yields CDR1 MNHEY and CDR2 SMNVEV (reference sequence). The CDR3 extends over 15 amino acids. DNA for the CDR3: TGTGCCAGCAGTTATAGGGGGGACAGGAGTTACGAGCAGTACTTC. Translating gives CASSYRGDRSYEQYF.

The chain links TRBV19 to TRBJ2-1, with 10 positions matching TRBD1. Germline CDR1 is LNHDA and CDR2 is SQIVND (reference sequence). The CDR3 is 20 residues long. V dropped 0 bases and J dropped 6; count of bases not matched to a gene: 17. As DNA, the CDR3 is TGTGCCAGTAGTATAGATCGGGGGAGGACAGGGGGAGTTTGGGTCAATGAGCAGTTCTTC. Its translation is CASSIDRGRTGGVWVNEQFF.

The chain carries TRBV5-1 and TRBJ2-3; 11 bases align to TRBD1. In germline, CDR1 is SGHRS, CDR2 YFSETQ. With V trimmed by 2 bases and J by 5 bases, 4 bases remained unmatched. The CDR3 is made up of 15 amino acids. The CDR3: CASSFRDRGIDTQYF. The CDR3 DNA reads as TGCGCCAGCAGCTTCCGGGACAGGGGGATAGATACGCAGTATTTT.

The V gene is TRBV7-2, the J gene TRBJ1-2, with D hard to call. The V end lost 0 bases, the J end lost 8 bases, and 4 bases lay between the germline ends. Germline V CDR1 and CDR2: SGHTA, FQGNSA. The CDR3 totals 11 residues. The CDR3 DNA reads TGTGCCAGCAGCTTAGCATCGGGCTACACCTTC. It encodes CASSLASGYTF.

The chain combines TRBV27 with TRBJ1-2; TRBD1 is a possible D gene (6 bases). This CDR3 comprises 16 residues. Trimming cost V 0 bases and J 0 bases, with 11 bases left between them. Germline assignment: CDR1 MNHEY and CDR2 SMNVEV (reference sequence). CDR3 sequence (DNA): TGTGCCAGCAGTTTATCGTCGTGGACAGCTAACTATGGCTACACCTTC. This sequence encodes CASSLSSWTANYGYTF.

The CDR3 is CASSDSWTGQPQHF. CDR3 bases: TGTGCCAGCAGTGACTCCTGGACGGGTCAGCCCCAGCATTTT. This chain uses TRBV6-4 with TRBJ1-5, with D unclear. CDR1 is MRHNA, CDR2 SNTAGT, per germline. This CDR3 is built from 14 residues. V lost 0 bases, J lost 6 bases, and 9 bases lay in between.

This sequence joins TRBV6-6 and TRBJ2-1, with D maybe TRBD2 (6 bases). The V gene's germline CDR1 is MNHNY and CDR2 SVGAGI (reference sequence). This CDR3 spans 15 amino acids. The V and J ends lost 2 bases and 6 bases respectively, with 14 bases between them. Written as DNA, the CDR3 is TGTGCCAGCAGTTACGGGACTGGCCCTCCCAATGAGCAGTTCTTC. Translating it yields CASSYGTGPPNEQFF.

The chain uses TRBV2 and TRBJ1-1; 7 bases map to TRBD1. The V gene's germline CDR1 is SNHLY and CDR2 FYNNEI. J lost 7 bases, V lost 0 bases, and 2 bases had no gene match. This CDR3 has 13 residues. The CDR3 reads CASSEAGQFEAFF. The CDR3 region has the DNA TGTGCCAGCAGTGAAGCGGGACAGTTTGAAGCTTTCTTT.

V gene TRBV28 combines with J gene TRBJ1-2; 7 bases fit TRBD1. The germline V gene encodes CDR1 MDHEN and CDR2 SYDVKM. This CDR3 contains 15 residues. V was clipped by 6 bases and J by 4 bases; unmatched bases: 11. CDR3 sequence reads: CASSRPGDSSYGYTF. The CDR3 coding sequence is TGTGCCAGCAGCAGACCCGGGGACAGCAGCTATGGCTACACCTTC.

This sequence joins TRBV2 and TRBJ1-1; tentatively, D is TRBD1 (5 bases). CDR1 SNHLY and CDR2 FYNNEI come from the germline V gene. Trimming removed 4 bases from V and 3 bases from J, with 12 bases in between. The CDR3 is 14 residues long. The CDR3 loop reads CASSVWQGHTEAFF. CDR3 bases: TGTGCCAGCAGTGTGTGGCAGGGACACACTGAAGCTTTCTTT.

The CDR3 sequence: CASSPSTDSYEQYV. The CDR3 region has the DNA TGTGCCAGCAGTCCCTCGACAGACTCCTACGAGCAGTACGTC. The gene calls are TRBV27 and TRBJ2-7; possible D gene TRBD1, 5 bases. Germline CDR1 reads MNHEY; CDR2 reads SMNVEV (reference sequence). CDR3 size: 14 residues. Between the trimmed V and J ends, which lost 5 bases and 0 bases, there was a span of 11 bases.

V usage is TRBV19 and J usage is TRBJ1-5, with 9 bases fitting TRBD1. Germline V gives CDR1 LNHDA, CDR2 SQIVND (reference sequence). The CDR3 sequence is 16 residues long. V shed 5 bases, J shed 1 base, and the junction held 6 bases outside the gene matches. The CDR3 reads CASSPLQGASNQPQHF. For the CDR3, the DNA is TGTGCCAGTAGTCCCCTACAGGGGGCGAGCAATCAGCCCCAGCATTTT.

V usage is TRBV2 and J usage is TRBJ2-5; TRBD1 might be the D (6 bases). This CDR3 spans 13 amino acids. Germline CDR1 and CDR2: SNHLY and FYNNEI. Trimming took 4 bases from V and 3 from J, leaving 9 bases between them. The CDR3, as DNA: TGTGCCAGCAGTGTAAACAGGGAAGAGACCCAGTACTTC. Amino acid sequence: CASSVNREETQYF.

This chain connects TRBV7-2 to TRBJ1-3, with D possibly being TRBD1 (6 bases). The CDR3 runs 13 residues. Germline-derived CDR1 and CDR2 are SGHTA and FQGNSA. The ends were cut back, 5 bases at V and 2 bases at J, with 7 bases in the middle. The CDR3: CASSTGPGNTIYF. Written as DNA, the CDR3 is TGTGCCAGCAGCACAGGGCCTGGAAACACCATATATTTT.

The CDR3 DNA reads TGTGCCAGCAGCTTTACAGGGGGCGGCTATGAAAAACTGTTTTTT. It specifies CASSFTGGGYEKLFF. The V and J genes are TRBV7-9 and TRBJ1-4; 9 bases line up with TRBD1. The CDR3 covers 15 residues. Trimming cost V 3 bases and J 6 bases; bases outside gene matches: 5. The V gene's germline CDR1 is SEHNR and CDR2 FQNEAQ (reference sequence).

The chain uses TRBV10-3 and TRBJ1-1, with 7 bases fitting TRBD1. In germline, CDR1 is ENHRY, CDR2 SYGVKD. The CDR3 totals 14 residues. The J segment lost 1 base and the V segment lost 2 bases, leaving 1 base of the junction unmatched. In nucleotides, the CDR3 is TGTGCCATCAGTGAGGCAGGGGGGAACACTGAAGCTTTCTTT. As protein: CAISEAGGNTEAFF.

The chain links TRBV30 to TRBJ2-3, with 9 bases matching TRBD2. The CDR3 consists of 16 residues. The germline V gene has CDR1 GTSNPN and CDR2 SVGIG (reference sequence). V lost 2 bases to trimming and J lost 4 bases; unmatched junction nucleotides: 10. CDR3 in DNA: TGTGCCTGGAGTAAAAGCGGGGGGTCCGGAGCAGATACGCAGTATTTT. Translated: CAWSKSGGSGADTQYF.